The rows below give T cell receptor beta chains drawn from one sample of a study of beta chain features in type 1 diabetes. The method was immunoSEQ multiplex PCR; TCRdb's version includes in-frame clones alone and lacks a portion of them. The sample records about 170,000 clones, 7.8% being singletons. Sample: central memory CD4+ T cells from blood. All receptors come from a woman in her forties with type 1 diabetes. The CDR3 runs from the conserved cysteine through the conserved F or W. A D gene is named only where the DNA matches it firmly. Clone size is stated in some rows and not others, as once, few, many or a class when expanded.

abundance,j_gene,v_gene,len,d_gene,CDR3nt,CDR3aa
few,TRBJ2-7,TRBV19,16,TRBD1,TGTGCCAGTAGTACCACCGGGACCCCCGGACAGGCCGAGCAGTACTTC,CASSTTGTPGQAEQYF
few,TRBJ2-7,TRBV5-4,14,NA,TGTGCCAGCAGCTTGCGGACTGTCCCCTACGAGCAGTACTTC,CASSLRTVPYEQYF
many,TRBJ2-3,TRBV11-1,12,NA,TGTGCCAGCAGCTCCGGGGGAGATACGCAGTATTTT,CASSSGGDTQYF
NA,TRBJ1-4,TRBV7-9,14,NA,TGTGCCACCACTCCAGGGCGACAGGATGAAAAACTGTTTTTT,CATTPGRQDEKLFF
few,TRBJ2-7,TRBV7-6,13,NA,TGTGCCAGCAGCTCTCGGGGAGCCTACGAGCAGTACTTC,CASSSRGAYEQYF
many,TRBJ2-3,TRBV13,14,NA,TGTGCCAGCAGCTTATCCGGGGGTGGAGATACGCAGTATTTT,CASSLSGGGDTQYF
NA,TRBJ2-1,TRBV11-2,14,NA,TGTGCCAGCAGCCCGGGAGTCGAAAACAATGAGCAGTTCTTC,CASSPGVENNEQFF
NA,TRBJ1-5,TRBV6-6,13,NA,TGTGCCAGCAGTTACTCAAGGGGTCAGCCCCAGCATTTT,CASSYSRGQPQHF
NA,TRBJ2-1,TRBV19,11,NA,TGTGCCAGTAGTGCCGGGTATGAGCAGTTCTTC,CASSAGYEQFF
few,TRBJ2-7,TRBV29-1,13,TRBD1,TGCAGCGTCGGGGACAGGTCCAACTACGAGCAGTACTTC,CSVGDRSNYEQYF
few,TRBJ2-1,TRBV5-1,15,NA,TGCGCCAGCAGCTTGGAAGGACAGATAGACAATGAGCAGTTCTTC,CASSLEGQIDNEQFF
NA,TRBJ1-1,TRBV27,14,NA,TGTGCCAGCACTTCATCCGTACTCGACACTGAAGCTTTCTTT,CASTSSVLDTEAFF
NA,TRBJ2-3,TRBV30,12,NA,TGTGCCTGCCCGGGTCCCACAGATACGCAGTATTTT,CACPGPTDTQYF
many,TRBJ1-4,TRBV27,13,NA,TGTGCCAGCAGCGGGGGGCGAAATGAAAAACTGTTTTTT,CASSGGRNEKLFF
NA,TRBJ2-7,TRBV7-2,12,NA,TGTGCCAGCAGCTCAGCCCGTTACGAGCAGTACTTC,CASSSARYEQYF
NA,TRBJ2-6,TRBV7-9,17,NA,TGTGCCAGCAGCCCGGACACCTTCCCCTCTGGGGCCAACGTCCTGACTTTC,CASSPDTFPSGANVLTF
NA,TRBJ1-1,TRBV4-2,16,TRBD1,TGTGCCAGCAGCCAAGATTGGAGGGGGCTGAGGGCTGAAGCTTTCTTT,CASSQDWRGLRAEAFF
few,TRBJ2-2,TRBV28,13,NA,TGTGCCAGCAGTTTACGCGGGACCGGGGAGCTGTTTTTT,CASSLRGTGELFF
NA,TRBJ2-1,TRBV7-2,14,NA,TGTGCCAGCAGCCATGGGGACACCAACAATGAGCAGTTCTTC,CASSHGDTNNEQFF
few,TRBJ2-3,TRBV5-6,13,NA,TGTGCCAGCAGCTCCCGTCGCACAGATACGCAGTATTTT,CASSSRRTDTQYF
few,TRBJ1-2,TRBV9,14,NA,TGTGCCAGCAGCGTAGGGGGTAACAGGGATGGCTACACCTTC,CASSVGGNRDGYTF
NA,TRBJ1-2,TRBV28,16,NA,TGTGCCAGCAGTAAGGGGAAAGGCGTAGCTAACTATGGCTACACCTTC,CASSKGKGVANYGYTF
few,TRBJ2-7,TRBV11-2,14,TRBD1,TGTGCCAGCAGCACGACAGGGCAGGCCTACGAGCAGTACTTC,CASSTTGQAYEQYF
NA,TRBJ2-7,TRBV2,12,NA,TGTGCCAGCAGGGACAACTCTTACGAGCAGTACTTC,CASRDNSYEQYF
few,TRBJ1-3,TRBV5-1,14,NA,TGCGCCAGCAGCCTCCAGGGAACTGGAAACACCATATATTTT,CASSLQGTGNTIYF
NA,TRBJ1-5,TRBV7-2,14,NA,TGTGCCAGCAGTATACAGGGTTTAAGTCAGCCCCAGCATTTT,CASSIQGLSQPQHF
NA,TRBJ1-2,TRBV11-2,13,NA,TGTGCCAGCAGCAGACAGGAAAACTATGGCTACACCTTC,CASSRQENYGYTF
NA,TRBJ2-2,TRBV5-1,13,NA,TGCGCCAGCAGCTTGCTAGACACCGGGGAGCTGTTTTTT,CASSLLDTGELFF
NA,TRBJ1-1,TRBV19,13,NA,TGTGCCAGTAGAAAACAGGCGAACACTGAAGCTTTCTTT,CASRKQANTEAFF
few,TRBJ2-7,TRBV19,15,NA,TGTGCCAGTAGTAACCGCGGGGCAGAAAGCTACGAGCAGTACTTC,CASSNRGAESYEQYF
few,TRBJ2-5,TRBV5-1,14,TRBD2,TGCGCCAGCAGCTTGGGGACTAGCGGAGAGACCCAGTACTTC,CASSLGTSGETQYF
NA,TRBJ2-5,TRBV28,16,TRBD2,TGTGCCAGCAGTCCCCCCGGACTAGCGGGAAAAGGGACCCAGTACTTC,CASSPPGLAGKGTQYF
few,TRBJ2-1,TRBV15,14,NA,TGTGCCACCAGCAGAGGACAGCTGTACAATGAGCAGTTCTTC,CATSRGQLYNEQFF
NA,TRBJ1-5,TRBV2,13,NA,TGTGCCAGCAGTGAAGGGCCCAATCAGCCCCAGCATTTT,CASSEGPNQPQHF
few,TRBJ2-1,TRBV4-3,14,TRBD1,TGCGCCAGCAGCATCAGGGGGATGTACAATGAGCAGTTCTTC,CASSIRGMYNEQFF
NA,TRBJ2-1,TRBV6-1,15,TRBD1,TGTGCCAGCAGTGCCCGGGACAGGGGATACAATGAGCAGTTCTTC,CASSARDRGYNEQFF